This T cell receptor (beta chain) is drawn from a study of blood T cell repertoires in COVID-19. At the level of the study: Samples taken during acute and convalescent COVID-19 were collected in the United States, Italy and Spain. PBMCs, B-cell-depleted T cells, or T cells were the source of the cDNA or gDNA that made up the material.

Original data processing: Cell counts per sample came from amplifying reference gene primers. This table comes from immunoSEQ multiplex PCR, and its TCRdb copy is limited to in-frame clones, with some not included. Clone size and the V and J calls come from that table; the DNA yielded D and trimming. The sample shows 200,000 to 250,000 clones, about 80% of them seen only once. V lost 1 base and J lost 0, with 12 bases in between. The germline V gene has CDR1 SGHVS and CDR2 FNYEAQ. The CDR3 is 17 amino acids. The sample consisted of peripheral blood. The source of this sequence is a woman in her sixties or seventies with acute or convalescent COVID-19. The chain is built from TRBV7-6 and TRBJ2-2, with no clear D. The CDR3 sequence: CASSLVPTTANTGELFF. CDR3 in DNA: TGTGCCAGCAGCTTAGTCCCCACAACCGCGAACACCGGGGAGCTGTTTTTT.